The 32 T cell receptor beta chains below were found in one sample sequenced in a study of cytomegalovirus exposure and HLA in healthy donors. Amplification used 60 Vbeta primers and 13 Jbeta primers. This table comes from immunoSEQ multiplex PCR, and its TCRdb copy is limited to in-frame clones, with some not included. Of 130,000 to 150,000 clones in the sample, approximately 80% are singletons; the top ten hold roughly 4.8%. The specimen was PBMCs. The receptor source for this set is a man in his forties in good health and CMV-seronegative.

The V gene is TRBV6-5, the J gene TRBJ1-5, with D possibly matching TRBD1 (5 bases). This CDR3 contains 13 residues. V lost 4 bases and J 6 bases, leaving 10 bases between the germline ends. Germline V gives CDR1 MNHEY, CDR2 SVGAGI. The CDR3 DNA reads as TGTGCCAGCAGTTCAACAGGCACTCAGCCCCAGCATTTT. Amino acid sequence: CASSSTGTQPQHF.

This clone appeared a single time. The rearrangement uses TRBV19 and TRBJ2-7, with 8 positions matching TRBD2. The length of the CDR3 is 13 residues. Unmatched junction bases numbered 6, after V lost 6 bases and J lost 5 bases. CDR1 and CDR2 from the germline V gene are LNHDA and SQIVND (reference sequence). CDR3 residues: CASSGLALNEQYF. CDR3 nucleotides: TGTGCCAGTAGCGGACTAGCATTAAACGAGCAGTACTTC. Based on the CDR3 plus reference TRBV19 and TRBJ2-7, the full variable domain is DGGITQSPKYLFRKEGQNVTLSCEQNLNHDAMYWYRQDPGQGLRLIYYSQIVNDFQKGDIAEGYSVSREKKESFPLTVTSAQKNPTAFYLCASSGLALNEQYFGPGTRLTVT.

The rearrangement uses TRBV14 and TRBJ2-2, with 8 bases matching TRBD1. The V gene end was trimmed by 6 bases and the J gene end by 8 bases; junction bases not matched to a gene: 11. Germline V lookup: CDR1 SGHDN, CDR2 FVKESK. This CDR3 comprises 15 residues. In nucleotides, the CDR3 is TGTGCCAGCAGTGATCACACAGGGGGACTGGGGGAGCTGTTTTTT. Its protein product is CASSDHTGGLGELFF. Complete variable domain (other parts from reference TRBV14 and TRBJ2-2): EAGVTQFPSHSVIEKGQTVTLRCDPISGHDNLYWYRRVMGKEIKFLLHFVKESKQDESGMPNNRFLAERTGGTYSTLKVQPAELEDSGVYFCASSDHTGGLGELFFGEGSRLTVL.

V is TRBV25-1 and J is TRBJ1-3, with D perhaps TRBD1 (5 bases). V lost 1 base, J lost 2 bases, and 9 bases lay in between. Germline lookup yields CDR1 MGHDK and CDR2 SYGVNS. CDR3 size: 15 residues. CDR3 in amino acids: CASSESTGPGNTIYF. The CDR3 DNA follows: TGTGCCAGCAGTGAATCCACAGGTCCTGGAAACACCATATATTTT.

This clone appeared a single time. The chain couples TRBV14 to TRBJ1-4, with a possible D match to TRBD1 (6 bases). Trimming removed 4 bases from V and 5 bases from J, with 8 bases in between. Germline CDR1 SGHDN, CDR2 FVKESK. There are 13 residues in the CDR3. For the CDR3, the DNA is TGTGCCAGCAGCCGACAGGCGAATGAAAAACTGTTTTTT. This codes for CASSRQANEKLFF.

The chain recombines TRBV11-2 with TRBJ1-1, with unresolved D. CDR1 SGHAT and CDR2 FQNNGV come from the germline V gene. The germline V and J ends were trimmed by 7 bases and 5 bases, with 11 bases remaining between them. The CDR3 is made up of 12 amino acids. This CDR3 is CASTQRRTEAFF. CDR3 nucleotides: TGTGCCAGCACCCAGAGGAGGACTGAAGCTTTCTTT.

The genes are TRBV6-6 and TRBJ2-7; 9 bases align to TRBD1. Germline V gene lookup returns CDR1 MNHNY and CDR2 SVGAGI (reference sequence). V gave up 7 bases and J gave up 3 bases; unmatched junction bases: 7. The CDR3 extends over 14 amino acids. CDR3: CASNTGTGLYEQYF. The CDR3 DNA is TGTGCCAGCAATACCGGGACAGGGCTCTACGAGCAGTACTTC.

In this sample, this clone turned up a few times. V and J are TRBV5-6 and TRBJ1-4; the D is unclear. The germline V and J ends were trimmed by 1 base and 8 bases, with 15 bases remaining between them. This CDR3 contains 15 residues. Per the germline V gene, CDR1 is SGHDT and CDR2 is YYEEEE. The CDR3 nucleotides are TGTGCCAGCAGCTTGCGGGGTGGAGTCGGGGAAAAACTGTTTTTT. Its translation is CASSLRGGVGEKLFF.

V and J are TRBV2 and TRBJ2-5; TRBD2 might be the D (5 bases). In germline, CDR1 is SNHLY, CDR2 FYNNEI. CDR3 size: 14 residues. V was cut by 8 bases and J by 2 bases, with 15 bases left in between. The CDR3 here is CASLLAAAQETQYF. Written as DNA, the CDR3 is TGTGCCAGCCTCCTGGCAGCGGCTCAAGAGACCCAGTACTTC.

The rearrangement joins TRBV5-4 to TRBJ2-3, with TRBD2 identical over 10 bases. The germline V gene has CDR1 SGHNT and CDR2 YYREEE (reference sequence). The J segment lost 2 bases and the V segment lost 0 bases, leaving 3 bases of the junction unmatched. The CDR3 loop spans 16 amino acids. CDR3 in amino acids: CASSLGTSGITDTQYF. The CDR3 DNA sequence: TGTGCCAGCAGCTTGGGGACTAGCGGAATCACAGATACGCAGTATTTT.

The chain employs TRBV21-1 and TRBJ1-1; TRBD1 is the table's D call and was not checked against the DNA. TRBV21-1 is described as a pseudogene. The CDR3 covers 14 residues. The CDR3 nucleotides are TGTGCCAGCAGCAACGGGGACAGGGGTGCTGGAGCTTTCTTT. It is translated as CASSNGDRGAGAFF.

The gene calls are TRBV7-9 and TRBJ1-4; no reliable D call. The germline V gene encodes CDR1 SEHNR and CDR2 FQNEAQ (reference sequence). Trimming took off 2 bases at V and 2 bases at J, with 6 bases between the two ends. The CDR3 has 14 residues. The CDR3 DNA reads TGTGCCAGCAGCTTACATGAGACTAATGAAAAACTGTTTTTT. Translating gives CASSLHETNEKLFF.

The J gene is TRBJ1-5, the V gene TRBV5-4; weak D call: TRBD1 (5 bases). Germline assignment: CDR1 SGHNT and CDR2 YYREEE (reference sequence). Trimming took 0 bases from V and 4 from J, leaving 8 bases between them. This CDR3 is 14 amino acids long. CDR3 nucleotide sequence: TGTGCCAGCAGCTTGGATAGGGGTAATCAGCCCCAGCATTTT. Its translation is CASSLDRGNQPQHF.

The chain is built from TRBV12-5 and TRBJ1-2; D is ambiguous. CDR3 length: 15 amino acids. Trimming removed 2 bases from V and 6 bases from J, with 16 bases in between. Germline V gives CDR1 LGHNT, CDR2 FRNRAP. This chain's CDR3 is CASGLIPGREHGYTF. The CDR3 DNA reads as TGTGCTAGTGGTTTGATCCCCGGGAGAGAGCATGGCTACACCTTC.

The chain recombines TRBV9 with TRBJ1-3, with a tentative D call TRBD1 (6 bases). This CDR3 has 16 amino acids. The V end lost 4 bases, the J end lost 12 bases, and 26 bases lay between the germline ends. Germline CDR1 SGDLS, CDR2 YYNGEE. The CDR3 sequence is CASSPRQSGPYRDIYF. The DNA of the CDR3 is TGTGCCAGCAGCCCGAGACAGTCGGGACCTTACAGGGACATATATTTT.

This sequence joins TRBV6-5 and TRBJ2-2; 7 nucleotides agree with TRBD2. The CDR3 is made up of 15 amino acids. Trimming at V came to 10 bases and at J to 4 bases, leaving 12 bases not matched to a gene. Germline CDR1 is MNHEY and CDR2 is SVGAGI. The CDR3 sequence is CATYPGRGFTGELFF. CDR3 nucleotide sequence: TGTGCCACCTACCCAGGGAGGGGCTTCACCGGGGAGCTGTTTTTT.

V usage is TRBV4-3 and J usage is TRBJ1-2, with a weak D call TRBD1 (6 bases). CDR1 and CDR2 from the germline V gene are LGHNA and YSLEER. V was pared by 0 bases and J by 3 bases, with 11 bases between. The CDR3 covers 15 residues. CDR3 in DNA: TGCGCCAGCAGCCAAGAGGGCAGGGGCCACTATGGCTACACCTTC. Protein sequence: CASSQEGRGHYGYTF.

The V and J genes are TRBV7-7 and TRBJ2-5, with 15 bases lining up with TRBD2. Losses at the gene ends were 5 bases for V and 5 bases for J; bases not matched to a gene: 12. The CDR3 covers 18 residues. In germline, CDR1 is SSHAT, CDR2 FNYEAQ (reference sequence). The DNA for the CDR3 is TGTGCCAGCAGCCCCGGGACTAGCGGGGGGACCAGAAAGGAGACCCAGTACTTC. It translates to CASSPGTSGGTRKETQYF.

This sequence joins TRBV19 and TRBJ2-7, with D possibly being TRBD1 (6 bases). CDR3 size: 13 residues. CDR1 LNHDA and CDR2 SQIVND come from the germline V gene (reference sequence). Trimming took 5 bases from V and 7 from J, leaving 15 bases between them. The chain's CDR3 is CASSSGQPGEQYF. The DNA for the CDR3 is TGTGCCAGTAGTTCCGGACAGCCTGGAGAGCAGTACTTC.

V is TRBV7-9 and J is TRBJ2-7; TRBD1 aligns across 9 bases. CDR3 size: 16 residues. V gave up 5 bases and J gave up 2 bases; unmatched junction bases: 10. Germline CDR1 reads SEHNR; CDR2 reads FQNEAQ (reference sequence). The CDR3 loop is CASSASAGTGTYEQYF. Written as DNA, the CDR3 is TGTGCCAGCAGCGCGTCTGCCGGGACAGGGACCTACGAGCAGTACTTC.

The chain combines TRBV10-3 with TRBJ1-2, with 8 bases matching TRBD1. The germline V gene encodes CDR1 ENHRY and CDR2 SYGVKD. V gave up 6 bases and J gave up 7 bases; unmatched junction bases: 7. The CDR3 has 13 amino acids. The CDR3 DNA is TGTGCCATCAGAGGGACAGGTGAGACTGGCTACACCTTC. Translating it yields CAIRGTGETGYTF.

V and J are TRBV27 and TRBJ1-1; no reliable D call. The germline V and J ends were trimmed by 6 bases and 1 base, with 12 bases remaining between them. Germline CDR1 MNHEY, CDR2 SMNVEV (reference sequence). The CDR3 spans 14 residues. CDR3 sequence: CASRGGQANTEAFF. In nucleotides, the CDR3 is TGTGCCAGCAGGGGTGGGCAGGCGAACACTGAAGCTTTCTTT.

This clone has just one count. The chain joins TRBV7-9 to TRBJ2-7; a possible D gene is TRBD1 (6 bases). Germline loops: CDR1 SEHNR, CDR2 FQNEAQ (reference sequence). V was trimmed by 5 bases and J by 6 bases, leaving 14 bases between them. This CDR3 is 13 amino acids long. CDR3 nucleotide sequence: TGTGCCAGCAGCCCCCACAGGGAACTCGAGCAGTACTTC. This translates into CASSPHRELEQYF.

The table lists this clone with a few counts. The gene calls are TRBV10-3 and TRBJ2-2, with no clear D. CDR1 and CDR2 from the germline V gene are ENHRY and SYGVKD. V shed 5 bases and J shed 5 bases, with 3 bases lying between them. This CDR3 region has 11 residues. The CDR3 DNA follows: TGTGCCATCAGTCTTACCGGGGAGCTGTTTTTT. Translation: CAISLTGELFF.

V gene TRBV19 combines with J gene TRBJ1-5, with 7 bases aligning to TRBD1. Germline V gene lookup returns CDR1 LNHDA and CDR2 SQIVND (reference sequence). This CDR3 is built from 15 residues. V lost 4 bases, J lost 0 bases, and 3 bases stayed unmatched. The CDR3 nucleotides read TGTGCCAGTAGTAGTGACAGGGTTAGCAATCAGCCCCAGCATTTT. Its translation is CASSSDRVSNQPQHF.

This chain connects TRBV28 to TRBJ2-7; a weak D match, TRBD2 (6 bases). The CDR3 consists of 15 residues. The V gene's germline CDR1 is MDHEN and CDR2 SYDVKM. V was clipped by 4 bases and J by 2 bases, with 15 bases between them. This CDR3 reads CASSSTGTDTYEQYF. CDR3 coding DNA: TGTGCCAGCAGTTCGACCGGGACTGATACCTACGAGCAGTACTTC.

The chain has TRBV29-1 and TRBJ1-1, with D perhaps matching TRBD1 (5 bases). CDR1 SQVTM and CDR2 ANQGSEA come from the germline V gene. Trimming removed 6 bases at V and 4 bases at J, with 12 bases between. The CDR3 spans 12 residues. This CDR3 is CSVGAARTEAFF. CDR3 nucleotide sequence: TGCAGCGTAGGGGCCGCACGCACTGAAGCTTTCTTT.

V gene TRBV5-1 combines with J gene TRBJ1-1; D is possibly TRBD1 (5 bases). Trimming took 3 bases from V and 4 from J, leaving 19 bases between them. Germline CDR1 reads SGHRS; CDR2 reads YFSETQ. The CDR3 loop spans 16 amino acids. The CDR3 sequence: CASSWGIGGESTEAFF. The DNA of the CDR3 is TGCGCCAGCAGCTGGGGGATTGGGGGGGAGAGCACTGAAGCTTTCTTT. The variable domain in full, with the rest retrieved from reference TRBV5-1 and TRBJ1-1, is KAGVTQTPRYLIKTRGQQVTLSCSPISGHRSVSWYQQTPGQGLQFLFEYFSETQRNKGNFPGRFSGRQFSNSRSEMNVSTLELGDSALYLCASSWGIGGESTEAFFGQGTRLTVV.

The V call is TRBV5-6, the J call TRBJ2-7, with D perhaps matching TRBD1 (6 bases). CDR1 and CDR2 from the germline V gene are SGHDT and YYEEEE. The CDR3 extends over 16 amino acids. Trimming left V 0 bases short and J 2 bases short, with 15 bases between. The CDR3 bases are TGTGCCAGCAGCTTGGCCGGAACAGGGTCTACCTACGAGCAGTACTTC. This translates into CASSLAGTGSTYEQYF.

The chain couples TRBV28 to TRBJ1-1; D gene unclear. Deletions cut 5 bases from V and 8 bases from J, with 15 bases between. In germline, CDR1 is MDHEN, CDR2 SYDVKM. The length of the CDR3 is 13 residues. The CDR3: CASSEVVGKEAFF. CDR3 in DNA: TGTGCCAGCAGTGAAGTGGTGGGCAAAGAAGCTTTCTTT.

The chain joins TRBV28 to TRBJ2-7; TRBD1 matches at 10 bases. Germline CDR1 and CDR2: MDHEN and SYDVKM. The CDR3 runs 15 residues. V gave up 7 bases and J gave up 5 bases; unmatched junction bases: 11. CDR3 residues: CASTLAGQGTNEQYF. As DNA, the CDR3 is TGTGCCAGCACCTTAGCGGGACAGGGGACGAACGAGCAGTACTTC.

This chain uses TRBV15 with TRBJ1-1; 8 nucleotides agree with TRBD1. Germline V gene lookup returns CDR1 LNHNV and CDR2 YYDKDF (reference sequence). The CDR3 contains 16 residues. The J segment lost 0 bases and the V segment lost 5 bases, leaving 8 bases of the junction unmatched. The chain's CDR3 is CATSRGTGGMNTEAFF. The CDR3 coding sequence is TGTGCCACCAGCCGTGGAACAGGGGGAATGAACACTGAAGCTTTCTTT.